Listed below are T cell receptor beta chains from one sample, sequenced in a study of OX40 agonist ivuxolimab in advanced cancers. Data came from immunoSEQ multiplex PCR; TCRdb stores just in-frame clones and leaves some out. This table holds 40,000 to 50,000 clones, 88% found once. This material consisted of CD4+ or CD8+ T cells sorted from blood, taken in a trial of the OX40 agonist ivuxolimab. The receptors here all came from an adult with an advanced solid tumor such as melanoma, head and neck, liver or kidney cancer. Both conserved end residues are part of each CDR3. D genes are given only for firm matches. The size field is filled for only some rows; it gives once, few, many or a size class.

>TRBJ2-3|-|TRBV27|-
CASNPVDQQDTQYF
TGTGCCAGCAACCCCGTGGACCAGCAGGATACGCAGTATTTT
>TRBJ1-3|-|TRBV18|-
CASSETAHPGGNTIYF
TGTGCCAGCTCAGAGACCGCGCACCCGGGTGGAAACACCATATATTTT
>TRBJ1-2|once|TRBV28|TRBD1
CASSTQPPDREGRGYTF
TGTGCCAGCAGTACCCAACCCCCTGACAGGGAAGGGAGAGGCTACACCTTC
>TRBJ2-3|once|TRBV5-5|-
CASSTGQASTDTQYF
TGTGCCAGCAGCACAGGACAAGCTAGCACAGATACGCAGTATTTT
>TRBJ2-3|-|TRBV6-1|TRBD2
CASSEGSGGASDTQYF
TGTGCCAGCAGTGAGGGGAGCGGGGGGGCGTCGGATACGCAGTATTTT
>TRBJ2-7|-|TRBV23-1|-
CASSQVTASEQYF
TGCGCCAGCAGTCAAGTAACCGCGTCCGAGCAGTACTTC
>TRBJ2-3|-|TRBV6-6|-
CASSYGGLTQYF
TGTGCCAGCAGTTACGGGGGACTCACGCAGTATTTT
>TRBJ2-5|-|TRBV6-6|-
CASSYDTIPRQETQYF
TGTGCCAGCAGTTATGACACTATCCCAAGGCAAGAGACCCAGTACTTC
>TRBJ2-1|-|TRBV2|-
CASISVGLSYNEQFF
TGTGCCAGCATTTCCGTGGGGCTCTCCTACAATGAGCAGTTCTTC
>TRBJ1-6|-|TRBV6-5|-
CASSYNGGEGSPLHF
TGTGCCAGCAGTTATAACGGGGGCGAGGGTTCACCCCTCCACTTT
>TRBJ2-1|-|TRBV19|-
CASVDGGGIYNEQFF
TGTGCCAGTGTCGACGGGGGCGGGATCTACAATGAGCAGTTCTTC
>TRBJ2-3|-|TRBV30|TRBD2
CAWTKGLAGGEDTQYF
TGTGCCTGGACCAAGGGACTAGCGGGAGGGGAAGATACGCAGTATTTT
>TRBJ2-7|once|TRBV7-8|TRBD1
CASSPQGAAYEQYF
TGTGCCAGCAGTCCGCAGGGGGCGGCCTACGAGCAGTACTTC
>TRBJ2-7|-|TRBV10-2|-
CASSGWLHYEQYF
TGCGCCAGCAGTGGTTGGCTACACTACGAGCAGTACTTC
>TRBJ1-1|-|TRBV18|-
CASSPGAHTEAFF
TGTGCCAGCTCACCCGGGGCCCACACTGAAGCTTTCTTT
>TRBJ2-1|-|TRBV7-9|-
CASSLGQKVYNEQFF
TGTGCCAGCAGCTTAGGCCAGAAAGTGTACAATGAGCAGTTCTTC
>TRBJ1-1|-|TRBV7-7|TRBD1
CASSQGANTEAFF
TGTGCTAGCAGCCAGGGGGCAAATACTGAAGCTTTCTTT
>TRBJ1-1|-|TRBV5-4|-
CASGPQIEFTEAFF
TGTGCCAGCGGTCCCCAAATTGAATTCACTGAAGCTTTCTTT
>TRBJ2-1|-|TRBV4-1|-
CASSQSSHSGNEQFF
TGCGCCAGCAGCCAAAGTAGCCACTCTGGCAATGAGCAGTTCTTC
>TRBJ2-1|-|TRBV5-1|TRBD2
CASSLVRGAYNEQFF
TGCGCCAGCAGCTTGGTGCGGGGGGCCTACAATGAGCAGTTCTTC
>TRBJ2-1|-|TRBV25-1|-
CASSLGNGGRDEQFF
TGTGCCAGCAGCTTAGGGAATGGGGGGCGCGATGAGCAGTTCTTC
>TRBJ2-7|-|TRBV29-1|-
CSAKKDSSYEQYF
TGCAGCGCAAAAAAGGACAGCTCCTACGAGCAGTACTTC
>TRBJ2-1|-|TRBV29-1|TRBD2
CSVSGGNYNEQFF
TGCAGCGTATCGGGGGGGAACTACAATGAGCAGTTCTTC
>TRBJ2-1|-|TRBV30|-
CAWSTQEVPNEQFF
TGTGCCTGGAGTACTCAGGAAGTCCCAAATGAGCAGTTCTTC
>TRBJ2-1|once|TRBV11-3|-
CASAREDEQFF
TGTGCCAGCGCCCGGGAAGATGAGCAGTTCTTC
>TRBJ1-4|-|TRBV29-1|-
CSVEAQNEKLFF
TGCAGCGTTGAGGCGCAGAATGAAAAACTGTTTTTT
>TRBJ2-7|-|TRBV18|-
CASSPDHEQYF
TGTGCCAGCTCACCAGACCACGAGCAGTACTTC
>TRBJ2-2|-|TRBV29-1|TRBD2
CSALLGVAGGGTGELFF
TGCAGCGCCCTTTTGGGGGTAGCGGGAGGCGGCACCGGGGAGCTGTTTTTT
>TRBJ1-3|few|TRBV29-1|TRBD1
CSVRGSDTIYF
TGCAGCGTCAGGGGGTCGGACACCATATATTTT
>TRBJ2-5|once|TRBV6-5|-
CASSYGGETQYF
TGTGCCAGCAGTTACGGGGGTGAGACCCAGTACTTC
>TRBJ2-7|-|TRBV11-2|-
CASSLERNRPYF
TGTGCCAGCAGCTTAGAACGGAATAGGCCGTACTTC
>TRBJ2-3|-|TRBV19|TRBD1
CASSIGVEGGEADTQYF
TGTGCCAGTAGTATAGGGGTGGAAGGGGGCGAGGCAGATACGCAGTATTTT
>TRBJ2-7|-|TRBV4-2|-
CASSQAKGIYEQYF
TGTGCCAGCAGCCAAGCTAAGGGGATCTACGAGCAGTACTTC
>TRBJ2-7|-|TRBV6-1|TRBD1
CASSEGQGSGYEQYF
TGTGCCAGCAGTGAGGGACAGGGTTCCGGCTACGAGCAGTACTTC
>TRBJ2-3|once|TRBV4-3|TRBD2
CASSQARVLALSTDTQYF
TGCGCCAGCAGCCAAGCGCGGGTACTAGCGCTGAGCACAGATACGCAGTATTTT
>TRBJ2-1|-|TRBV20-1|-
CSPEGVSEQFF
TGCAGTCCTGAGGGGGTCAGTGAGCAGTTCTTC
>TRBJ1-2|-|TRBV30|-
CAWRKPGSLNYGYTF
TGTGCCTGGAGAAAGCCAGGCAGCCTTAACTATGGCTACACCTTC
>TRBJ1-5|once|TRBV10-3|-
CATSPGTLNQPQHF
TGTGCCACGAGTCCCGGGACACTCAATCAGCCCCAGCATTTT
>TRBJ1-5|-|TRBV19|TRBD1
CASSRGEGAENQPQHF
TGTGCCAGTAGTCGAGGGGAGGGGGCTGAGAATCAGCCCCAGCATTTT
>TRBJ1-6|-|TRBV6-5|-
CASSPGQTYNSPLHF
TGTGCCAGCAGTCCCGGCCAGACCTATAATTCACCCCTCCACTTT
>TRBJ1-5|-|TRBV6-4|-
CASSDSNQPQHF
TGTGCCAGCAGTGATAGCAATCAGCCCCAGCATTTT
>TRBJ1-3|-|TRBV29-1|TRBD1
CSVEETGPLGNTIYF
TGCAGCGTTGAGGAGACAGGGCCACTTGGAAACACCATATATTTT
>TRBJ1-1|-|TRBV11-2|-
CASSPTGLEAFF
TGTGCCAGCAGCCCCACTGGCCTTGAAGCTTTCTTT
>TRBJ2-3|-|TRBV10-2|TRBD2
CASSLRGGQDTQYF
TGCGCCAGCAGTTTACGGGGGGGCCAAGATACGCAGTATTTT
>TRBJ2-1|-|TRBV7-6|-
CASSSSTPGGASGNEQFF
TGTGCCAGCAGCTCTAGTACCCCTGGGGGGGCCTCTGGAAATGAGCAGTTCTTC
>TRBJ1-1|-|TRBV7-9|TRBD1
CASSPGQGGTEAFF
TGTGCCAGCAGCCCAGGACAGGGGGGCACTGAAGCTTTCTTT
>TRBJ1-5|-|TRBV6-1|-
CASSENGGAQHF
TGTGCCAGCAGTGAAAACGGTGGGGCCCAGCATTTT
>TRBJ1-2|-|TRBV15|TRBD1
CATSRGDSQFYGYTF
TGTGCCACCAGCAGAGGGGACAGCCAATTCTATGGCTACACCTTC
>TRBJ1-1|-|TRBV2|TRBD1
CASSEDRGAGTEAFF
TGTGCCAGCAGTGAGGACAGGGGAGCGGGGACTGAAGCTTTCTTT
>TRBJ2-1|-|TRBV18|TRBD1
CASSPDRGLNEQFF
TGTGCCAGCTCACCAGACAGGGGGCTAAATGAGCAGTTCTTC
>TRBJ1-1|-|TRBV6-1|-
CAPTGWTEAFF
TGTGCCCCCACAGGGTGGACTGAAGCTTTCTTT